Listed below are T cell receptor beta chains from one sample, sequenced in a study of sequential checkpoint blockade in melanoma. Assay: immunoSEQ multiplex PCR; the TCRdb copy retains only in-frame clones and omits some. The sample includes 390 or so clones, about 18% of them seen just once. This specimen was tumor tissue (inferred from file names), taken from a patient given nivolumab and ipilimumab in sequence. These receptors were collected from a human donor with melanoma. The CDR3 runs from the conserved cysteine through the conserved F or W. The order of the fields is CDR3 protein, CDR3 DNA, clone size, J gene, V gene, D gene. The D gene is left open where the match is weak. For some rows the clone size is stated as once, few or many, or as a class when expanded; others skip it.

CDR3aa: CASSSDRGYFDSGNTIYF
CDR3nt: TGTGCCAGCAGCTCGGACAGGGGGTATTTTGACTCTGGAAACACCATATATTTT
abundance: few
j_gene: TRBJ1-3
v_gene: TRBV11-3
d_gene: TRBD1

CDR3aa: CASSEQMAQPQHF
CDR3nt: TGTGCCAGCAGTGAACAGATGGCTCAGCCCCAGCATTTT
abundance: few
j_gene: TRBJ1-5
v_gene: TRBV9
d_gene: -

CDR3aa: CASSQRQGADSPLHF
CDR3nt: TGTGCCAGCTCCCAAAGACAGGGAGCGGATTCACCCCTCCACTTT
abundance: few
j_gene: TRBJ1-6
v_gene: TRBV18
d_gene: TRBD1

CDR3aa: CASVPQGAQWEAFF
CDR3nt: TGTGCCAGCGTACCCCAAGGGGCGCAGTGGGAAGCTTTCTTT
abundance: few
j_gene: TRBJ1-1
v_gene: TRBV12-5
d_gene: -

CDR3aa: CASSSDRVNSPLHF
CDR3nt: TGTGCCAGCAGTTCGGACAGGGTTAATTCACCCCTCCACTTT
abundance: few
j_gene: TRBJ1-6
v_gene: TRBV6-8
d_gene: TRBD1

CDR3aa: CASSGDKLNTEAFF
CDR3nt: TGTGCCAGCAGTGGGGACAAGTTGAACACTGAAGCTTTCTTT
abundance: few
j_gene: TRBJ1-1
v_gene: TRBV6-8
d_gene: -

CDR3aa: CASKPGQQLAYNEQFF
CDR3nt: TGTGCCAGCAAACCGGGACAGCAGCTAGCCTACAATGAGCAGTTCTTC
abundance: -
j_gene: TRBJ2-1
v_gene: TRBV6-8
d_gene: TRBD1

CDR3aa: CASSLHPLSYNTEAFF
CDR3nt: TGTGCCAGCAGCCTACACCCCCTTTCGTACAACACTGAAGCTTTCTTT
abundance: few
j_gene: TRBJ1-1
v_gene: TRBV6-8
d_gene: -

CDR3aa: CASSLSAFLGYTF
CDR3nt: TGTGCCAGCAGTTTATCGGCCTTCCTTGGCTACACCTTC
abundance: -
j_gene: TRBJ1-2
v_gene: TRBV28
d_gene: -

CDR3aa: CASSAGLGQFF
CDR3nt: TGTGCCAGTAGTGCGGGGCTTGGGCAGTTCTTC
abundance: -
j_gene: TRBJ2-1
v_gene: TRBV19
d_gene: -

CDR3aa: CASIGQGATEAFF
CDR3nt: TGTGCCAGCATAGGGCAGGGGGCTACTGAAGCTTTCTTT
abundance: large
j_gene: TRBJ1-1
v_gene: TRBV6-8
d_gene: TRBD1

CDR3aa: CASNGQTYSNQPQHF
CDR3nt: TGTGCCAGCAATGGGCAGACCTATAGCAATCAGCCCCAGCATTTT
abundance: few
j_gene: TRBJ1-5
v_gene: TRBV2
d_gene: -

CDR3aa: CASSYEGGSSYEQFF
CDR3nt: TGTGCCAGCAGTTACGAAGGCGGGAGTAGCTATGAGCAGTTCTTC
abundance: few
j_gene: TRBJ2-1
v_gene: TRBV6-8
d_gene: TRBD2

CDR3aa: CASSNYPSQPQHF
CDR3nt: TGTGCCAGCAGTAATTATCCAAGTCAGCCCCAGCATTTT
abundance: -
j_gene: TRBJ1-5
v_gene: TRBV6-8
d_gene: -

CDR3aa: CASSPLWSGKAHADYNEQFF
CDR3nt: TGTGCCAGCTCACCTCTTTGGTCCGGGAAGGCGCATGCGGACTACAATGAGCAGTTCTTC
abundance: -
j_gene: TRBJ2-1
v_gene: TRBV18
d_gene: -

CDR3aa: CASSSGRGETQYF
CDR3nt: TGTGCCAGCAGTAGCGGGAGGGGAGAGACCCAGTACTTC
abundance: -
j_gene: TRBJ2-5
v_gene: TRBV18
d_gene: TRBD2

CDR3aa: CAISIDPRSPLHF
CDR3nt: TGTGCCATCAGCATAGACCCTAGGTCACCCCTCCACTTT
abundance: -
j_gene: TRBJ1-6
v_gene: TRBV6-8
d_gene: -

CDR3aa: CASSLGLAGGPGETQYF
CDR3nt: TGCGCCAGCAGCTTAGGCCTAGCGGGGGGGCCTGGAGAGACCCAGTACTTC
abundance: -
j_gene: TRBJ2-5
v_gene: TRBV5-1
d_gene: TRBD2